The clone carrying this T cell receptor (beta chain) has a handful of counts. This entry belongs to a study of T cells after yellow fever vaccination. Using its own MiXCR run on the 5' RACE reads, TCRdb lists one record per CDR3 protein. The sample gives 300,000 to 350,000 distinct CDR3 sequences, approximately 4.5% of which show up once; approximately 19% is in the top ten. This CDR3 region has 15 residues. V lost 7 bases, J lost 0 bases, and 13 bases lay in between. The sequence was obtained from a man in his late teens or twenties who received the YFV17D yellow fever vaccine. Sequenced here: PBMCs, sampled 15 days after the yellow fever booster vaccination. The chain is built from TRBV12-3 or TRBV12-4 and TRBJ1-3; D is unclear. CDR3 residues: CASKGRPNSGNTIYF. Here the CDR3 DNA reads TGTGCCAGCAAAGGTCGACCGAACTCTGGAAACACCATATATTTT.